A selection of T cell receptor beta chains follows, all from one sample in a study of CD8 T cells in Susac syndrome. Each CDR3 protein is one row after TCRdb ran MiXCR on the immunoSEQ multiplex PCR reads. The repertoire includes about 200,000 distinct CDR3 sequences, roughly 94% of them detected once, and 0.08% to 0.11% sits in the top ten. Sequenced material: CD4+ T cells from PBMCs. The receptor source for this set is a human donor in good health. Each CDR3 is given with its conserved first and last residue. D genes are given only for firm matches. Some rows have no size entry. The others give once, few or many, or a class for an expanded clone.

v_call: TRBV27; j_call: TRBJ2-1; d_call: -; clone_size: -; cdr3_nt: TGTGCCAGCAGTGCCGGGACGAACTATGAGCAGTTCTTC; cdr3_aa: CASSAGTNYEQFF
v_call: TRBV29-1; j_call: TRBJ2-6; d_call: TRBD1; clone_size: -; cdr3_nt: TGCAGCGCCCTCGGGGGACAGGGGATTGCTGGGGCCAACGTCCTGACTTTC; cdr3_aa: CSALGGQGIAGANVLTF
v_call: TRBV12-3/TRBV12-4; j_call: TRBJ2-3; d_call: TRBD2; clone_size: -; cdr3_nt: TGTGCCAGCAGCCCAACTAGCGGGAGAGGGGTGGATACGCAGTATTTT; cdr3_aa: CASSPTSGRGVDTQYF
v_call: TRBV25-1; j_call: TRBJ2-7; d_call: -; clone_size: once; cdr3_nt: TGTGCCAGCAGTGAAATAAGGAGGGCCACCTACGAGCAGTACTTC; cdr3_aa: CASSEIRRATYEQYF
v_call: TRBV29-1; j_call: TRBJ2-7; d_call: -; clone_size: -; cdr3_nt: TGCAGCGCGAAGGTCGGACGGGACACCTACGAGCAGTACTTC; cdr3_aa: CSAKVGRDTYEQYF
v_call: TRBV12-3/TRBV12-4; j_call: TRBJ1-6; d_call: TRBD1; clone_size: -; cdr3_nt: TGTGCCAGCAGTTCTTACAGGGGTGGGAATTCACCCCTCCACTTT; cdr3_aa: CASSSYRGGNSPLHF
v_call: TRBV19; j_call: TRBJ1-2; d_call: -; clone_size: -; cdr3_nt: TGTGCAGGGAAACGTGGAAACGACTATGGCTACACCTTC; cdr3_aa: CAGKRGNDYGYTF
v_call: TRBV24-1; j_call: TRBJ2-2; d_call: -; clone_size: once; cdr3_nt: TGTGCCACCAGTGATTTGAGTGTGGGGGCCGGGGAGCTGTTTTTT; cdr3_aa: CATSDLSVGAGELFF
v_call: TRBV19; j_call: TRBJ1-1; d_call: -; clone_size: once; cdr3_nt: TGTGCCAGTAGTATGGGTGGGGACGCTGAAGCTTTCTTT; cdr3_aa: CASSMGGDAEAFF
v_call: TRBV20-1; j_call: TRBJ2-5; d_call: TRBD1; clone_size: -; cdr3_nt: TGCAGTGCCGCGACAGGGGCCAAAGAGACCCAGTACTTC; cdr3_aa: CSAATGAKETQYF
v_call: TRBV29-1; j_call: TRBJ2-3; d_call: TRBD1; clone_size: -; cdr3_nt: TGCAGCGCCCAGGGACAGGATAGTACAGATACGCAGTATTTT; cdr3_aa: CSAQGQDSTDTQYF
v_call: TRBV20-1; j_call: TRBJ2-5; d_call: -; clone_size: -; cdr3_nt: TGCAGTGCTACCCTAGCAGAGACCCAGTACTTC; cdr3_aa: CSATLAETQYF
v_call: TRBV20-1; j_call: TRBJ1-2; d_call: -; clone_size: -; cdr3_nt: TGCAGTGCTGGCTGGGAAGAGCCTGGCTACACCTTC; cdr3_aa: CSAGWEEPGYTF
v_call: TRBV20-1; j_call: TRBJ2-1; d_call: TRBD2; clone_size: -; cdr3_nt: TGCAGTGCTTTAGCGGGAGTTTACAATGAGCAGTTCTTC; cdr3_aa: CSALAGVYNEQFF
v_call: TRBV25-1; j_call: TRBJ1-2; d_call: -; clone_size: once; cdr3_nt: TGTGCCAGCAGTGATGACCTTTCCTCCAGCTACACCTTC; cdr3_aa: CASSDDLSSSYTF
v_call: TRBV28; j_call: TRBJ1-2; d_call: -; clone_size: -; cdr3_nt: TGTGCCAGCAGTTTTGGCCGACAAGCTGGCTATGGCTACACCTTC; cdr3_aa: CASSFGRQAGYGYTF
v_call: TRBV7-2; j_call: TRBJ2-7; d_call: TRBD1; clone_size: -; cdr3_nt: TGTGCCAGCAGTCGGGACAGGGAGGCCTACGAGCAGTACTTC; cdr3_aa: CASSRDREAYEQYF